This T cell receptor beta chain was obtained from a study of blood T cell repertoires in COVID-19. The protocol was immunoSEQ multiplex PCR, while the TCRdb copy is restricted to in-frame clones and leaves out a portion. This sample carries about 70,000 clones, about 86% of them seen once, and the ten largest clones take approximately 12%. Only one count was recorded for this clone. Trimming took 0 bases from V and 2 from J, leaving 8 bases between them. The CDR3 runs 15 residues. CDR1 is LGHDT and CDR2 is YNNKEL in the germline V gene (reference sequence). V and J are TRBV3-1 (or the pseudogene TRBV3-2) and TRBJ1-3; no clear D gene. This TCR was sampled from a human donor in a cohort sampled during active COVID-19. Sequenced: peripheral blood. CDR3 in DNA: TGTGCCAGCAGCCAAGATTACAGTACTGGAAACACCATATATTTT. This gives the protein CASSQDYSTGNTIYF.